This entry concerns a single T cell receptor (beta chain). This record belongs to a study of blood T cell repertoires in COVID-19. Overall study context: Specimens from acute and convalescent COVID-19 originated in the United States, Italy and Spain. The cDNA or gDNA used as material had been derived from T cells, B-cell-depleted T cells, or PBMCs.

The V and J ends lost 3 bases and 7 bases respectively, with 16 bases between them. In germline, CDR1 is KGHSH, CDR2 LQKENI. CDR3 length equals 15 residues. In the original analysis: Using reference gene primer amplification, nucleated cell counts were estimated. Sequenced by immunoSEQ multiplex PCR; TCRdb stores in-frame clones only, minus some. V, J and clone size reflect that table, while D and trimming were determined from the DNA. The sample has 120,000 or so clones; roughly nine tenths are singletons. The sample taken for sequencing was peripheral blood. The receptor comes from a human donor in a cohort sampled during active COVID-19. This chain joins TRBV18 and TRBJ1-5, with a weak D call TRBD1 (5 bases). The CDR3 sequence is CASSPGLAGRQPQHF. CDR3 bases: TGTGCCAGCTCACCGGGTTTGGCAGGGCGACAGCCCCAGCATTTT.